Shown below are 15 T cell receptor beta chains from a single sample sequenced in a study of CD8 T cells in ankylosing spondylitis. TCRdb reprocessed the 5' RACE reads with MiXCR, giving one entry per CDR3 protein. The sample carries about 250,000 distinct CDR3 sequences, roughly 32% recorded once. The specimen sequenced was blood, either unsorted or a sorted T cell fraction (not recorded which). The source is a male donor with ankylosing spondylitis or in good health (not recorded which).

The rearrangement joins TRBV12-3 or TRBV12-4 to TRBJ2-2, with a tentative D call TRBD2 (5 bases). This CDR3 is 18 amino acids long. Trimming shortened V by 3 bases and J by 0 bases, and 17 bases separated the two germline ends. CDR3 amino acids: CASSLRRWGNANTGELFF. Written as DNA, the CDR3 is TGTGCCAGCAGTTTGCGGAGGTGGGGAAACGCGAACACCGGGGAGCTGTTTTTT.

This clonotype came up a few times. This rearrangement joins TRBV6-5 to TRBJ1-2; perhaps TRBD1 as D (5 bases). The CDR3 has 15 residues. Looked up from germline, CDR1 is MNHEY and CDR2 is SVGAGI. The V end lost 3 bases, the J end lost 6 bases, and 17 bases lay between the germline ends. Here the CDR3 reads CASSYSATAGNGYTF. The CDR3 DNA sequence: TGTGCCAGCAGTTATTCGGCTACGGCAGGGAATGGCTACACCTTC.

The CDR3 spells CASSSGPRGAFF. For the CDR3, the DNA is TGTGCCAGCAGTTCCGGACCTCGGGGGGCTTTCTTT. The chain has TRBV12-3 or TRBV12-4 and TRBJ1-1; tentative D call: TRBD1 (5 bases). CDR3 length equals 12 residues. Deletions cut 4 bases from V and 11 bases from J, with 14 bases between.

The chain carries TRBV5-1 and TRBJ1-1, with D possibly being TRBD1 (6 bases). In germline, CDR1 is SGHRS, CDR2 YFSETQ. The CDR3 covers 14 residues. V shed 1 base and J shed 4 bases, with 11 bases lying between them. CDR3 sequence reads: CASSLRGGSTEAFF. The DNA for the CDR3 is TGCGCCAGCAGCTTGAGGGGGGGGAGCACTGAAGCTTTCTTT.

V and J are TRBV6-1 and TRBJ1-2; the D gene is possibly TRBD1 (6 bases). This CDR3 is built from 12 residues. V lost 10 bases to trimming and J lost 1 base, with 10 bases between them. Germline V CDR1 and CDR2: MNHNS, SASEGT. This CDR3 is CAIAQGNYGYTF. The CDR3 nucleotides are TGTGCCATAGCACAGGGTAACTATGGCTACACCTTC.

In its sample, this clonotype was seen a few times. The genes are TRBV6-5 and TRBJ2-7; D is perhaps TRBD1 (6 bases). V lost 4 bases, J lost 0 bases, and 13 bases lay in between. Germline CDR1 reads MNHEY; CDR2 reads SVGAGI. The CDR3 is 15 amino acids. CDR3: CASSLAGTHSYEQYF. Here the CDR3 DNA reads TGTGCCAGCAGTTTGGCCGGGACACACTCCTACGAGCAGTACTTC.

This clonotype was counted between two and nine times. The chain uses TRBV24-1 and TRBJ2-5; 8 bases agree with TRBD2. After removal of 5 bases from V and 4 bases from J, the junction contained 17 bases not matched to a gene. CDR3 length: 18 amino acids. In germline, CDR1 is KGHDR, CDR2 SFDVKD. The CDR3 DNA sequence: TGTGCCACCAGTGGAACAGCCCCCGGGGGGGGAATTCTAGAGACCCAGTACTTC. Amino acid sequence: CATSGTAPGGGILETQYF.

Only a few counts were recorded for this clonotype. This rearrangement joins TRBV5-5 to TRBJ2-1, with D perhaps given as TRBD1 or TRBD2 (6 bases each). Germline CDR1 is SGHKS and CDR2 is YYEKEE (reference sequence). The CDR3 consists of 14 residues. V gave up 3 bases and J gave up 0 bases, with 7 bases separating them. CDR3 protein: CASSWGASYNEQFF. CDR3 bases: TGTGCCAGCAGCTGGGGGGCCTCCTACAATGAGCAGTTCTTC. The entire variable domain, with the rest obtained from reference TRBV5-5 and TRBJ2-1, is as follows: DAGVTQSPTHLIKTRGQQVTLRCSPISGHKSVSWYQQVLGQGPQFIFQYYEKEERGRGNFPDRFSARQFPNYSSELNVNALLLGDSALYLCASSWGASYNEQFFGPGTRLTVL.

This clonotype was picked up one time. The chain uses TRBV7-3 and TRBJ1-3; D uncertain. From germline, CDR1 is SGHTA and CDR2 FQGTGA. With 2 bases removed from V and 0 bases from J, the gap between germline ends came to 11 bases. The CDR3 is made up of 16 amino acids. The CDR3 DNA reads as TGTGCCAGCAGCTTAGGACGTGATCGCTCTGGAAACACCATATATTTT. Protein: CASSLGRDRSGNTIYF. Variable domain in full (rest from reference TRBV7-3 and TRBJ1-3): GAGVSQTPSNKVTEKGKYVELRCDPISGHTALYWYRQSLGQGPEFLIYFQGTGAADDSGLPNDRFFAVRPEGSVSTLKIQRTERGDSAVYLCASSLGRDRSGNTIYFGEGSWLTVV.

In its sample, this clonotype was seen a few times. The gene calls are TRBV28 and TRBJ2-7, with 9 bases that match TRBD1. Germline V gene sequence: CDR1 MDHEN, CDR2 SYDVKM. Trimming at V came to 5 bases and at J to 4 bases, leaving 0 bases not matched to a gene. The length of the CDR3 is 12 residues. DNA for the CDR3: TGTGCCAGCAGTGGGACAGGGTACGAGCAGTACTTC. It codes for CASSGTGYEQYF.

V gene TRBV5-6 combines with J gene TRBJ2-3; 7 positions agree with TRBD2. Losses at the gene ends were 2 bases for V and 0 bases for J; bases not matched to a gene: 6. This CDR3 comprises 16 residues. Germline assignment: CDR1 SGHDT and CDR2 YYEEEE. This CDR3 reads CASSFPAGASTDTQYF. CDR3 coding DNA: TGTGCCAGCAGCTTCCCCGCGGGAGCTAGCACAGATACGCAGTATTTT.

V gene TRBV3-1 combines with J gene TRBJ1-2; TRBD1 agrees at 8 bases. The germline V gene has CDR1 LGHDT and CDR2 YNNKEL (reference sequence). V shed 1 base and J 0 bases; nucleotides not matched to a gene: 4. This CDR3 is 16 amino acids long. The CDR3 spells CASSQVWDRSNYGYTF. The DNA for the CDR3 is TGTGCCAGCAGCCAAGTCTGGGACAGGTCTAACTATGGCTACACCTTC. The full variable domain, with the rest looked up from reference TRBV3-1 and TRBJ1-2, is DTAVSQTPKYLVTQMGNDKSIKCEQNLGHDTMYWYKQDSKKFLKIMFSYNNKELIINETVPNRFSPKSPDKAHLNLHINSLELGDSAVYFCASSQVWDRSNYGYTFGSGTRLTVV.

J is TRBJ1-6 and V is TRBV12-3 or TRBV12-4; a possible D gene is TRBD1 (5 bases). Trimming removed 4 bases from V and 2 bases from J, with 9 bases in between. The CDR3 is 15 residues long. The CDR3 sequence: CASSSRRAYNSPLHF. The CDR3 coding sequence is TGTGCCAGCAGTTCCCGCAGGGCCTATAATTCACCCCTCCACTTT.

This clonotype was seen only a few times. The chain uses TRBV12-3 or TRBV12-4 and TRBJ2-7, with D perhaps assigned TRBD1 or TRBD2 (5 bases each). V gave up 3 bases and J gave up 12 bases, with 18 bases separating them. This CDR3 spans 13 amino acids. CDR3 DNA sequence: TGTGCCAGCAGTTTGACCCCCCGGGGACGAGGGTACTTC. Amino acids: CASSLTPRGRGYF.

This chain connects TRBV4-2 to TRBJ2-5; D perhaps matches TRBD1 (5 bases). The CDR3 is made up of 15 amino acids. The V end lost 0 bases, the J end lost 6 bases, and 14 bases lay between the germline ends. Germline CDR1 reads LGHNA; CDR2 reads YNFKEQ. DNA for the CDR3: TGTGCCAGCAGCCAAGATAGGGCAGACAGACAGACCCAGTACTTC. Protein product: CASSQDRADRQTQYF.